These T cell receptor beta chains were read from a single sample in a study of human T cells and chemical hapten exposure. MiXCR was run by TCRdb on the RACE reads, yielding one entry per CDR3 protein. The sample carries approximately 80,000 distinct CDR3 sequences, 9.5% to 12% recorded once. Source: whole blood, taken in connection with sensitization to the hapten diphenylcyclopropenone (DPC). The receptors originated from a woman aged 50 to 60 with alopecia areata. Some clones in this sample may be carry-over from other donors' samples. CDR3s include the opening cysteine and the closing phenylalanine or tryptophan. A D gene is named only where the DNA matches it firmly. Clone size is stated in some rows and not others, as once, few, many or a class when expanded.

j_call	v_call	clone_size	d_call	cdr3_nt	cdr3_aa
TRBJ2-7	TRBV7-6	few	-	TGTGCCAGCAGCTTTCACGATCGGGCCGAGCAGTACTTC	CASSFHDRAEQYF
TRBJ1-5	TRBV18	once	TRBD1	TGTGCCAGCTCACGCAGACAGGGAGGGGGCAATCAGCCCCAGCATTTT	CASSRRQGGGNQPQHF
TRBJ1-1	TRBV20-1	-	-	TGCAGTGCTAGATCGGCAGGGTACAACGAAGCTTTCTTT	CSARSAGYNEAFF
TRBJ1-6	TRBV20-1	many	-	TGCAGTGCTAGGACATATAATTCACCCCTCCACTTT	CSARTYNSPLHF
TRBJ2-7	TRBV30	-	TRBD1	TGTGCCTGGAGTGGACGGACAGGGGTCCCCTACGAGCAGTACTTC	CAWSGRTGVPYEQYF
TRBJ2-5	TRBV25-1	many	TRBD2	TGTGCCAGCAGTCCCACCACTAGCGGCCAAGAGACCCAGTACTTC	CASSPTTSGQETQYF
TRBJ1-5	TRBV7-2	many	-	TGTGCCAGCAGCTTACCTGGTCAGCCCCAGCATTTT	CASSLPGQPQHF
TRBJ2-3	TRBV7-9	few	TRBD2	TGTGCCAGCAGCTCGCGGGGGGGCAGGCGCCCAGATACGCAGTATTTT	CASSSRGGRRPDTQYF
TRBJ1-2	TRBV18	few	-	TGTGCCAGCTCACGCTCGCAGAAATACGATAACTATGGCTACACCTTC	CASSRSQKYDNYGYTF
TRBJ2-6	TRBV11-2	many	-	TGTGCCAGCAGACCGGGATTTCTTCCCTCTGGGGCCAACGTCCTGACTTTC	CASRPGFLPSGANVLTF
TRBJ2-7	TRBV20-1	many	-	TGCAGTGCTATAGGGGGATGGATAAGCGACGAGCAGTACTTC	CSAIGGWISDEQYF
TRBJ2-7	TRBV7-2	many	-	TGTGCCAGCAGCTTTAACTACGAGCAGTACTTC	CASSFNYEQYF
TRBJ1-2	TRBV20-1	few	TRBD1	TGCAGTGCAGCTCCGGGACAGATATATGGCTACACCTTC	CSAAPGQIYGYTF
TRBJ2-3	TRBV7-9	many	-	TGTGCCAGCAGCTTATTATCTGGGCCGAACTCCCCAGATACGCAGTATTTT	CASSLLSGPNSPDTQYF
TRBJ2-2	TRBV5-1	-	-	TGCGCCAGCAGCTTGGTGGTGGGAGCGAACACCGGGGAGCTGTTTTTT	CASSLVVGANTGELFF
TRBJ2-3	TRBV5-4	-	-	TGTGCCAGCAGCTTTACAGGGCGGAGTACGCAGTATTTT	CASSFTGRSTQYF
TRBJ2-1	TRBV19	many	TRBD2	TGTGCCAGTAGTCGTAGCCTAGCGGGGGGTTACAATGAGCAGTTCTTC	CASSRSLAGGYNEQFF
TRBJ1-6	TRBV7-6	few	-	TGTGCCAGCAGGAGCGTCCTGAGGGATAATTCACCCCTCCACTTT	CASRSVLRDNSPLHF
TRBJ2-3	TRBV29-1	-	TRBD1	TGCAGCGTCGGGACAGCCACAGACTACATCACAGATACGCAGTATTTT	CSVGTATDYITDTQYF
TRBJ2-3	TRBV4-1	few	TRBD2	TGCGCCAGCAGCCAAGGCAGGACTAGCGGGGGGGCAGATACGCAGTATTTT	CASSQGRTSGGADTQYF
TRBJ2-1	TRBV29-1	many	-	TGCAGCGTTGCAGGGGAGGTGTCCTACAATGAGCAGTTCTTC	CSVAGEVSYNEQFF
TRBJ2-7	TRBV28	few	-	TGTGCCAGCATTTCATATTGGGGCAGGAGCTCCTACGAGCAGTACTTC	CASISYWGRSSYEQYF
TRBJ1-1	TRBV30	-	-	TGTGCCTGGAACAGGTGGGACACTGAAGCTTTCTTT	CAWNRWDTEAFF
TRBJ2-1	TRBV4-2	few	TRBD2	TGTGCCAGCAGCTCTAGCGGGAGGGGCAATGAGCAGTTCTTC	CASSSSGRGNEQFF
TRBJ2-2	TRBV28	few	TRBD1	TGTGCCAGCAGAGGACAGGGAGTGAACACCGGGGAGCTGTTTTTT	CASRGQGVNTGELFF
TRBJ2-1	TRBV5-5	-	TRBD2	TGTGCCAGCAGCTTGCGACTAGCGGGTAACAATGAGCAGTTCTTC	CASSLRLAGNNEQFF
TRBJ2-3	TRBV5-4	-	TRBD2	TGTGCCAGCAGCAGCGGGACTAGCGGGAGTGGTACGCAGTATTTT	CASSSGTSGSGTQYF
TRBJ2-4	TRBV6-5	many	-	TGTGCCAGCAGCCCTAAAGGGCAGGGCACCAAAAACATTCAGTACTTC	CASSPKGQGTKNIQYF
TRBJ2-5	TRBV7-3	few	-	TGTGCCAGCAGCTTAACTAGGCAGCCCGGGACCCAGTACTTC	CASSLTRQPGTQYF
TRBJ2-7	TRBV28	many	-	TGTGCCAGCTCCTGGAGGGGCAACGAGCAGTACTTC	CASSWRGNEQYF
TRBJ2-3	TRBV20-1	-	TRBD2	TGCAGTGCTAGAGATTCCGGGGGGGCCTCAGATACGCAGTATTTT	CSARDSGGASDTQYF
TRBJ1-5	TRBV6-2/TRBV6-3	many	-	TGTGCCAGCAGTTACGAGGGTTCTCAGCCCCAGCATTTT	CASSYEGSQPQHF
TRBJ2-5	TRBV29-1	many	TRBD2	TGCAGCGTGGAGCGGGGCGGGGAGACCCAGTACTTC	CSVERGGETQYF
TRBJ1-5	TRBV4-3	-	TRBD1	TGCGCCAGCAGCCAAACTCAGGGGGCCGAGCAGCCCCAGCATTTT	CASSQTQGAEQPQHF
TRBJ1-6	TRBV14	many	TRBD1	TGTGCCAGCAGCCAAGGCTTAAGGGACAGCGTAAGGGCGAATAATTCACCCCTCCACTTT	CASSQGLRDSVRANNSPLHF
TRBJ2-5	TRBV6-2/TRBV6-3	many	TRBD1	TGTGCCAGCAGTTACAGACAGGGGTCGCGCAGGAAGACCCAGTACTTC	CASSYRQGSRRKTQYF
TRBJ1-1	TRBV27	few	-	TGTGCCAGCAGTTCACGGACCTTTGAAGCTTTCTTT	CASSSRTFEAFF
TRBJ1-3	TRBV5-1	many	-	TGCGCCAGCAGCTTGTGGGGCAGGGGAGCGAGGGTCAACTCTGGAAACACCATATATTTT	CASSLWGRGARVNSGNTIYF
TRBJ2-1	TRBV11-2	many	-	TGTGCCAGCAGCTTTCGGAGAGCCGATGAGCAGTTCTTC	CASSFRRADEQFF
TRBJ2-3	TRBV28	few	-	TGTGCCAGCAGTAGCGTCACAGATACGCAGTATTTT	CASSSVTDTQYF
TRBJ1-1	TRBV19	-	-	TGTGCCAGTATCCAACATAATCCGAACACTGAAGCTTTCTTT	CASIQHNPNTEAFF
TRBJ2-7	TRBV28	-	TRBD1	TGTGCCAGCAGTCGGACAGGCAACTCCTACGAGCAGTACTTC	CASSRTGNSYEQYF
TRBJ1-5	TRBV27	-	-	TGTGCCAGCGCCATACTGGGCAGACATCAGCCCCAGCATTTT	CASAILGRHQPQHF
TRBJ2-1	TRBV7-2	-	TRBD2	TGTGCCAGCAGCCTGAAGCGGGGAGAAAAGCAGTTCTTC	CASSLKRGEKQFF
TRBJ1-5	TRBV29-1	-	-	TGCAGCGTTGCTACAGATTATAGCAATCAGCCCCAGCATTTT	CSVATDYSNQPQHF